This T cell receptor beta chain was recorded in a study of shared clonotypes between healthy human individuals. Measured with immunoSEQ multiplex PCR; TCRdb has only the in-frame clones, and not every one. The sample holds around 990,000 clones; roughly 80% are singletons and the top ten take approximately 0.9%. The CDR3 covers 13 residues. Germline CDR1 SGDLS, CDR2 YYNGEE. Trimming pared 0 bases from V and 5 bases from J, leaving 6 bases between. The clonotype comes from a man between 18 and 35 years old in good health. Some clones in this sample may be carry-over from other donors' samples. The sequencing input was memory CD4+ T cells from PBMCs. Subset indicated: CD45RA-negative fraction. V is TRBV9 and J is TRBJ1-5; no clear D gene. CDR3 in DNA: TGTGCCAGCAGCGTAGCAATTGATCAGCCCCAGCATTTT. Protein sequence: CASSVAIDQPQHF.